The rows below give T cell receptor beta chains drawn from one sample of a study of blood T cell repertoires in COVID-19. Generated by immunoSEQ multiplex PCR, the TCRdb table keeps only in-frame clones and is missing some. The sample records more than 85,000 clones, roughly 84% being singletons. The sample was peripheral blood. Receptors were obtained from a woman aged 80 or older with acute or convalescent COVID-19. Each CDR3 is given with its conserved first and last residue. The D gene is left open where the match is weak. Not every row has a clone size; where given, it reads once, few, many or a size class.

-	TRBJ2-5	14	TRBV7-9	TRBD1	TGTGCCAGCAGCCAGACAGGGTCGGAAGAGACCCAGTACTTC	CASSQTGSEETQYF
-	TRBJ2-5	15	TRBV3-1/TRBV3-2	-	TGTGCCAGCAGCCAAGATCCGACTCACAAAGAGACCCAGTACTTC	CASSQDPTHKETQYF
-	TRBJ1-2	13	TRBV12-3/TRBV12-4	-	TGTGCCAGCAGTTTGACGGGTAACTATGGCTACACCTTC	CASSLTGNYGYTF
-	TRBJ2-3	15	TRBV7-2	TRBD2	TGTGCCAGCAGCCGCCGGACTAGTGGTACAGATACGCAGTATTTT	CASSRRTSGTDTQYF
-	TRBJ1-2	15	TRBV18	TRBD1	TGTGCCAGCTCACCATTGGGGGACAGGGACGATGGCTACACCTTC	CASSPLGDRDDGYTF
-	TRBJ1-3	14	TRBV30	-	TGTGCCTGGAGTCCCGGGGGAGGTGGAAACACCATATATTTT	CAWSPGGGGNTIYF
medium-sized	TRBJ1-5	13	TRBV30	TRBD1	TGTGCCTGGAAGGGACAGGGCAATCAGCCCCAGCATTTT	CAWKGQGNQPQHF
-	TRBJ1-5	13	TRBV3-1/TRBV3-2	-	TGTGCCAGCAGCCAAGATATAATTCAGCCCCAGCATTTT	CASSQDIIQPQHF
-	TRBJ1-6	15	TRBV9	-	TGTGCCAGCAGCGTGTCAGCGACGGCGAATTCACCCCTCCACTTT	CASSVSATANSPLHF
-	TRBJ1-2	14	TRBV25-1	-	TGTGCCAGCAGTGAATGGGGCAGGGGTAATGGCTACACCTTC	CASSEWGRGNGYTF
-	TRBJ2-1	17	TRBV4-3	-	TGCGCCAGCAGCCAAGATCCAGTTGGGAGCTCCTACAATGAGCAGTTCTTC	CASSQDPVGSSYNEQFF
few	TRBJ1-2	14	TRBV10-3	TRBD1	TGTGCCATCAGTGAGCTGGGACAGAAAAGTAGCTACACCTTC	CAISELGQKSSYTF
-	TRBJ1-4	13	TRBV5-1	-	TGCGCCAGCAGCGGGCCGACCCCGGAAAAACTGTTTTTT	CASSGPTPEKLFF
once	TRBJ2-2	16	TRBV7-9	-	TGTGCCAGCAGCTTATTTTACGGGGAGAACACCGGGGAGCTGTTTTTT	CASSLFYGENTGELFF
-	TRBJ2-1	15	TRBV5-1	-	TGCGCCAGCAGCTTGGAGGGACTCGCTTACAATGAGCAGTTCTTC	CASSLEGLAYNEQFF
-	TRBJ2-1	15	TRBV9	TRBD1	TGTGCCAGCAACGCCCGGGACAGGGGGAACAATGAGCAGTTCTTC	CASNARDRGNNEQFF
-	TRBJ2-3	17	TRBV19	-	TGTGCCAGTAGTATCCTCGCGGGCCTTACTAGCACAGATACGCAGTATTTT	CASSILAGLTSTDTQYF
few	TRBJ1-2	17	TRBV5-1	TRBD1	TGCGCCAGCAGCTTGGGCGATACAGGGGGCATGAACTATGGCTACACCTTC	CASSLGDTGGMNYGYTF
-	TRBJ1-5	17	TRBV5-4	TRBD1	TGTGCCAGCAGCTACCCGCCGTCGGGACAGGGGGATCAGCCCCAGCATTTT	CASSYPPSGQGDQPQHF
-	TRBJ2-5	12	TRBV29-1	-	TGCAGCGTTAGCGGCGGGGAAGAGACCCAGTACTTC	CSVSGGEETQYF
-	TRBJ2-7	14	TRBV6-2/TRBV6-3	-	TGTGCCAGCAGTTTGAGGCGGTCCTCCTACGAGCAGTACTTC	CASSLRRSSYEQYF
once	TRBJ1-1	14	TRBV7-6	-	TGTGCCAGCAGCTCCGTGGGGGGGAGCACTGAAGCTTTCTTT	CASSSVGGSTEAFF
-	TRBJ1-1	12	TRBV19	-	TGTGCCAGTAGTAAGTCCGGTCCTGAAGCTTTCTTT	CASSKSGPEAFF
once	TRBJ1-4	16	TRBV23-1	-	TGCGCCAGCAGAACTTCTTTAAGGGGATCCGGGGAAAAACTGTTTTTT	CASRTSLRGSGEKLFF
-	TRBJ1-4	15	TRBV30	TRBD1	TGTGCCTGGAGTGCTTCGACAGGGGCGAATGAAAAACTGTTTTTT	CAWSASTGANEKLFF
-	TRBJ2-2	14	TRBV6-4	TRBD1	TGTGCCAGCAGAACCGGGACAGCAACCGGGGAGCTGTTTTTT	CASRTGTATGELFF
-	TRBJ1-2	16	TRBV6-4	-	TGTGCCAGCAGTCTACCGACGGGCGCGGGGAACTATGGCTACACCTTC	CASSLPTGAGNYGYTF
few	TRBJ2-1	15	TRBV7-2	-	TGTGCCAGCAGCTTAAGTTCGAGCTCCTACAATGAGCAGTTCTTC	CASSLSSSSYNEQFF
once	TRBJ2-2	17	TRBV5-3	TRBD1	TGTGCCAGATCGCGGGACAGGGGCGTCCCGAACACCGGGGAGCTGTTTTTT	CARSRDRGVPNTGELFF
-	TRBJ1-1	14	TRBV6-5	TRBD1	TGTGCCAGCAGTCGGGACAGCGGCACCACTGAAGCTTTCTTT	CASSRDSGTTEAFF
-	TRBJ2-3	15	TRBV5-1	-	TGCGCCAGCAGCTTGCGCGGGACTAGCACAGATACGCAGTATTTT	CASSLRGTSTDTQYF
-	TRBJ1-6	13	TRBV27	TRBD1	TGTGCCAGCGGAGGACAGGGGTATTCACCCCTCCACTTT	CASGGQGYSPLHF
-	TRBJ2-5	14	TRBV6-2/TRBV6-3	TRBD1	TGTGCCAGCAGTGAGACAGGGGGCTACGAGACCCAGTACTTC	CASSETGGYETQYF
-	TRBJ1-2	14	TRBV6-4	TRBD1	TGTGCCAGTCGACAGGGCGGTTCTCTAAATGGCTACACCTTC	CASRQGGSLNGYTF
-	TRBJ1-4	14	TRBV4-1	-	TGCGCCAGCAGTCCGGGGGGCGCGGTTGAAAAACTGTTTTTT	CASSPGGAVEKLFF
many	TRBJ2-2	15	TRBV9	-	TGTGCCAGCAGGGCGGGTGCGGGGCTCACCGGGGAGCTGTTTTTT	CASRAGAGLTGELFF
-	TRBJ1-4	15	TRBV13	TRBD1	TGTGCCAGCAGCCTAAACAGGGGTTGGAATGAAAAACTGTTTTTT	CASSLNRGWNEKLFF
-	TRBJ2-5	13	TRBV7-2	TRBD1	TGTGCCAGCAGCATGGACAGGGAAGAGACCCAGTACTTC	CASSMDREETQYF
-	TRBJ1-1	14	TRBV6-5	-	TGTGCCAGCAGTCCCTCGACAGTTAACACTGAAGCTTTCTTT	CASSPSTVNTEAFF